One and the same sample provided the 28 T cell receptor beta chains below, sequenced in a study of cytomegalovirus exposure and HLA in healthy donors. It was with 60 Vbeta and 13 Jbeta primers that the PCR ran. Method: immunoSEQ multiplex PCR; TCRdb's copy keeps in-frame clones and lacks some. The sample lists roughly 170,000 clones; 76% were seen once. Sequencing used PBMCs. These receptors all stem from a female donor in good health and CMV-seronegative.

The V and J genes are TRBV5-4 and TRBJ2-3; D not certain. V lost 5 bases and J lost 2, with 9 bases in between. Germline V lookup: CDR1 SGHNT, CDR2 YYREEE (reference sequence). The CDR3 length is 13 residues. DNA of the CDR3: TGTGCCAGCAGTACTCATTTCACAGATACGCAGTATTTT. Translating gives CASSTHFTDTQYF.

Only a few counts were recorded for this clone. The V gene is TRBV30, the J gene TRBJ1-1; TRBD1 might be the D (5 bases). Germline V gene lookup returns CDR1 GTSNPN and CDR2 SVGIG (reference sequence). V was cut by 0 bases and J by 2 bases, with 10 bases left in between. CDR3 length: 14 amino acids. For the CDR3, the DNA is TGTGCCTGGAGTGTTACGGGGGGTAACACTGAAGCTTTCTTT. Amino acid sequence: CAWSVTGGNTEAFF.

The rearrangement links TRBV7-9 to TRBJ2-5; 11 positions agree with TRBD1. The CDR3 consists of 17 residues. The V gene's germline CDR1 is SEHNR and CDR2 FQNEAQ (reference sequence). V was clipped by 6 bases and J by 2 bases; unmatched bases: 11. The DNA for the CDR3 is TGTGCCAGCAGGCCTAAGACGGGACAGGGGGTACAAGAGACCCAGTACTTC. This codes for CASRPKTGQGVQETQYF.

The V call is TRBV6-1, the J call TRBJ2-3; 8 nucleotides agree with TRBD2. Germline V gives CDR1 MNHNS, CDR2 SASEGT. V trimming: 6 bases; J trimming: 0 bases; junction bases outside the gene matches: 2. CDR3 length equals 14 residues. CDR3 amino acids: CASRGTSSTDTQYF. CDR3 sequence (DNA): TGTGCCAGCAGGGGGACTAGTAGCACAGATACGCAGTATTTT.

On this clone: Its ends do not fully match the called genes, so a read error is possible. CDR3 sequence (DNA): TGTGCCAGTAGTGCAGCGGCTCGGATAGCTAGCACGGATACGCAGTATTTT. Protein: CASSAAARIASTDTQYF. The J gene is TRBJ2-3, the V gene TRBV19; D is perhaps TRBD2 (5 bases). Germline CDR1 and CDR2: LNHDA and SQIVND (reference sequence). The CDR3 extends over 17 amino acids.

This clone came up once. The rearrangement joins TRBV28 to TRBJ1-6, with 7 bases matching TRBD1. This CDR3 spans 17 amino acids. Germline V gene sequence: CDR1 MDHEN, CDR2 SYDVKM. After removal of 2 bases from V and 10 bases from J, the junction contained 14 bases not matched to a gene. This CDR3 is CASSLGGNRGRFSPLHF. The CDR3 DNA follows: TGTGCCAGCAGTTTAGGGGGTAACAGGGGCCGGTTCTCACCCCTCCACTTT.

This chain uses TRBV9 with TRBJ2-7; maybe TRBD1 (6 bases). The CDR3 length is 15 residues. The V gene's germline CDR1 is SGDLS and CDR2 YYNGEE. V shed 0 bases and J shed 4 bases, with 14 bases lying between them. CDR3 loop: CASSVVGGEGYEQYF. The CDR3 bases are TGTGCCAGCAGCGTAGTAGGGGGAGAAGGTTACGAGCAGTACTTC.

This sequence joins TRBV6-5 and TRBJ1-2; 9 bases are shared with TRBD1. Losses at the gene ends were 6 bases for V and 4 bases for J; bases not matched to a gene: 6. Germline CDR1 is MNHEY and CDR2 is SVGAGI. The CDR3 consists of 14 residues. In DNA form, the CDR3 reads TGTGCCAGCAGGCCAACAGGGGGCAGCTATGGCTACACCTTC. It encodes CASRPTGGSYGYTF.

Here the CDR3 reads CASSPRTGSGGYTF. The CDR3 DNA follows: TGCGCCAGCAGCCCCCGAACAGGGTCGGGTGGCTACACCTTC. This chain uses TRBV5-1 with TRBJ1-2; TRBD1 is a possible D gene (6 bases). From germline, CDR1 is SGHRS and CDR2 YFSETQ. The CDR3 totals 14 residues. The ends were cut back, 4 bases at V and 7 bases at J, with 17 bases in the middle.

V gene TRBV28 combines with J gene TRBJ2-5; perhaps TRBD1 as D (6 bases). Germline V gene sequence: CDR1 MDHEN, CDR2 SYDVKM. With 4 bases removed from V and 2 bases from J, the gap between germline ends came to 11 bases. The CDR3 is 14 residues long. The CDR3 spells CASSSAGTQETQYF. CDR3 DNA: TGTGCCAGCAGTTCGGCAGGGACACAAGAGACCCAGTACTTC.

This chain connects TRBV11-3 to TRBJ2-3; 9 positions agree with TRBD2. CDR3 size: 17 residues. With V trimmed by 4 bases and J by 5 bases, 13 bases remained unmatched. Germline V gives CDR1 SGHNT, CDR2 YENEEA. Here the CDR3 reads CASSSRRAGGPKDTQYF. In nucleotides, the CDR3 is TGTGCCAGCAGCTCCAGGCGTGCGGGGGGGCCTAAAGATACGCAGTATTTT.

In this sample, this clone turned up once. The CDR3 reads CASSRDFHNEQFF. CDR3 nucleotides: TGTGCCAGCAGCCGGGACTTCCACAATGAGCAGTTCTTC. V is TRBV7-9 and J is TRBJ2-1; the D gene is possibly TRBD2 (6 bases). Germline values: CDR1 SEHNR, CDR2 FQNEAQ (reference sequence). Trimming pared 5 bases from V and 5 bases from J, leaving 10 bases between. The CDR3 contains 13 residues.

The chain couples TRBV5-1 to TRBJ2-1; D remains unclear. This CDR3 is built from 15 residues. V lost 0 bases, J lost 2 bases, and 9 bases lay in between. Germline V gives CDR1 SGHRS, CDR2 YFSETQ. CDR3 coding DNA: TGCGCCAGCAGCTTGGACGGGTCTCCCTACAATGAGCAGTTCTTC. Translating gives CASSLDGSPYNEQFF.

The chain employs TRBV19 and TRBJ2-2; 8 bases are a match to TRBD1. V shed 5 bases, J shed 2 bases, and the junction held 7 bases outside the gene matches. The CDR3 is 16 amino acids. Germline loops: CDR1 LNHDA, CDR2 SQIVND (reference sequence). The CDR3 DNA reads as TGTGCCAGTAGTGCACACGGGACAGGAAACACCGGGGAGCTGTTTTTT. It encodes CASSAHGTGNTGELFF. The full variable domain, in which reference TRBV19 and TRBJ2-2 provide the parts outside the CDR3, is DGGITQSPKYLFRKEGQNVTLSCEQNLNHDAMYWYRQDPGQGLRLIYYSQIVNDFQKGDIAEGYSVSREKKESFPLTVTSAQKNPTAFYLCASSAHGTGNTGELFFGEGSRLTVL.

To note about this clone: Germline is not matched at one junction end, which may reflect a read error. This chain joins TRBV7-9 and TRBJ2-4; the D is unclear. Looked up from germline, CDR1 is SEHNR and CDR2 is FQNEAQ (reference sequence). The CDR3 is made up of 12 amino acids. This CDR3 is CASSLSKNSQYF. CDR3 nucleotides: TGTGCCAGCAGCCTGTCCAAAAACAGTCAGTACTTC.

CDR3 region: CASSLNSIGVYGYTF. CDR3 nucleotides: TGTGCCAGCAGCTTGAACTCGATCGGTGTCTATGGCTACACCTTC. The chain uses TRBV5-6 and TRBJ1-2; D is unresolved. The germline V and J ends were trimmed by 1 base and 4 bases, with 14 bases remaining between them. Germline assignment: CDR1 SGHDT and CDR2 YYEEEE. The CDR3 totals 15 residues.

V and J are TRBV5-6 and TRBJ1-4, with 9 bases that match TRBD1. CDR3 length: 14 residues. Trimming cost V 5 bases and J 7 bases; bases outside gene matches: 6. The germline CDR1 and CDR2 sequences are SGHDT and YYEEEE. Here the CDR3 reads CASRRTGAGEKLFF. The CDR3 DNA reads TGTGCCAGCAGACGGACAGGGGCGGGTGAAAAACTGTTTTTT.

The chain links TRBV9 to TRBJ2-7; 13 positions agree with TRBD2. The CDR3 loop spans 14 amino acids. V trimming: 3 bases; J trimming: 9 bases; junction bases outside the gene matches: 6. Per the germline V gene, CDR1 is SGDLS and CDR2 is YYNGEE. Written as DNA, the CDR3 is TGTGCCAGCAGCGCCCTGACTAGCGGGGGGCTGCAGTACTTC. Its translation is CASSALTSGGLQYF.

The chain is built from TRBV6-6 and TRBJ2-5; 7 bases match TRBD1. The CDR3 consists of 13 residues. Trimming removed 5 bases from V and 4 bases from J; junction bases left unmatched: 4. Germline V gives CDR1 MNHNY, CDR2 SVGAGI (reference sequence). The chain's CDR3 is CASSATGAETQYF. The CDR3 coding sequence is TGTGCCAGCAGTGCCACAGGGGCAGAGACCCAGTACTTC.

The genes are TRBV6-1 and TRBJ1-3; TRBD1 is a possible D gene (6 bases). The CDR3 length is 14 residues. V gave up 7 bases and J gave up 2 bases, with 12 bases separating them. Per the germline V gene, CDR1 is MNHNS and CDR2 is SASEGT. The CDR3 DNA follows: TGTGCCAGCACTCGAAAGGGGGCTGGAAACACCATATATTTT. Translating gives CASTRKGAGNTIYF.

The CDR3 DNA reads as TGTGCCAGCAGGGGCGGGGCAGGGAACACTGAAGCTTTCTTT. This codes for CASRGGAGNTEAFF. This rearrangement joins TRBV7-9 to TRBJ1-1, with D perhaps matching TRBD1 (5 bases). CDR3 size: 14 residues. Germline values: CDR1 SEHNR, CDR2 FQNEAQ (reference sequence). V was trimmed by 6 bases and J by 1 base, leaving 12 bases between them.

The J gene is TRBJ1-1, the V gene TRBV30; D unclear. The CDR3 loop spans 15 amino acids. CDR1 and CDR2 (germline): GTSNPN, SVGIG (reference sequence). The V and J ends lost 2 bases and 9 bases respectively, with 22 bases between them. CDR3 DNA sequence: TGTGCCTGGAGTTGGCCCCTTGCTGGGAGAGAGCAAGCTTTCTTT. As protein: CAWSWPLAGREQAFF.

The chain combines TRBV18 with TRBJ1-3; D not certain. V was shortened by 0 bases and J by 0 bases, with 12 bases between the two germline ends. Germline V gives CDR1 KGHSH, CDR2 LQKENI. The CDR3 totals 17 residues. CDR3 bases: TGTGCCAGCTCACCACCGTCAATCGCAGTCTCTGGAAACACCATATATTTT. Its translation: CASSPPSIAVSGNTIYF.

The CDR3 region has the DNA TGTGCCAGCAGTTTTCCCTGCCAACACGGGAAGAACACCGGGGAGCTGTTTTTT. This sequence encodes CASSFPCQHGKNTGELFF. This sequence joins TRBV27 and TRBJ2-2; D is perhaps TRBD2 (5 bases). V lost 3 bases and J lost 1, with 18 bases in between. The germline V gene has CDR1 MNHEY and CDR2 SMNVEV (reference sequence). The CDR3 consists of 18 residues.

The chain carries TRBV7-2 and TRBJ1-3, with D possibly TRBD1 on 5 matching bases. The CDR3 loop spans 15 amino acids. The V and J ends lost 2 bases and 1 base respectively, with 9 bases between them. The germline gives CDR1 SGHTA, CDR2 FQGNSA. CDR3 nucleotides: TGTGCCAGCAGCTTATCGTCAGGGTCTGGAAACACCATATATTTT. The encoded protein is CASSLSSGSGNTIYF.

This chain uses TRBV15 with TRBJ1-6; no firm D call. The CDR3 covers 13 residues. The V and J ends lost 0 bases and 7 bases respectively, with 4 bases between them. Germline CDR1 and CDR2: LNHNV and YYDKDF (reference sequence). CDR3 nucleotides: TGTGCCACCAGCAGAGATCGGAATTCACCCCTCCACTTT. This sequence encodes CATSRDRNSPLHF.

This clone appeared a few times. The genes are TRBV9 and TRBJ2-1; 11 bases fit TRBD2. The germline CDR1 and CDR2 sequences are SGDLS and YYNGEE. J was trimmed by 8 bases and V by 1 base; bases with no gene match: 8. This CDR3 has 16 residues. This CDR3 is CASSVIAGGPGYEQFF. The CDR3 nucleotides read TGTGCCAGCAGCGTAATAGCGGGAGGGCCGGGTTATGAGCAGTTCTTC.

The chain recombines TRBV11-2 with TRBJ2-1, with 15 positions matching TRBD2. The CDR3 loop spans 15 amino acids. CDR1 and CDR2 (germline): SGHAT, FQNNGV. V was pared by 4 bases and J by 7 bases, with 2 bases of the junction left unmatched. CDR3 nucleotides: TGTGCCAGCAGCTGGGGACTAGCGGGGGGTAATGAGCAGTTCTTC. Translation: CASSWGLAGGNEQFF.